This T cell receptor (beta chain) is from a study of blood T cell repertoires in COVID-19. Original processing notes: Amplification from reference gene primers served as the basis for estimated nucleated cell counts. The protocol was immunoSEQ multiplex PCR, while the TCRdb copy is restricted to in-frame clones and leaves out a portion. D and trimming were read from the DNA, whereas the V and J calls and clone size are those reported in that table. The table records about 120,000 clones, 86% of them present only once. Seattle cases were enrolled at active infection and followed longitudinally. Input material: peripheral blood. This TCR was recovered from a woman aged 70-85 years with COVID-19, enrolled during active disease.

For the CDR3, the DNA is TGTGCCAGCAGGTCCCGGGACAGGGGGAATCAGCCCCAGCATTTT. Translation: CASRSRDRGNQPQHF. This chain links TRBV2 with TRBJ1-5; 11 bases are shared with TRBD1. Germline V gene lookup returns CDR1 SNHLY and CDR2 FYNNEI. The CDR3 covers 15 residues. V gave up 6 bases and J gave up 4 bases; unmatched junction bases: 5.